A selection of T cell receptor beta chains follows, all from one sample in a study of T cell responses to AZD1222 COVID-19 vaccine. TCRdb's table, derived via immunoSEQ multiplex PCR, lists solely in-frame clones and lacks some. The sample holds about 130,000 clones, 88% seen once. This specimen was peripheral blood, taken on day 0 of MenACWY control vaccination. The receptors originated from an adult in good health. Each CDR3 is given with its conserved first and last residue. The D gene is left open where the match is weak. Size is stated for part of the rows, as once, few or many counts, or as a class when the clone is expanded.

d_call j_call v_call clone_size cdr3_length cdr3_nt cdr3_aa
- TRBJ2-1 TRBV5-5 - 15 TGTGCCAGCAGCTGGGTAGCGGTCCAATTGACATCTCAGTTCTTC CASSWVAVQLTSQFF
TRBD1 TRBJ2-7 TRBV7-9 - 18 TGTGCCAGCAGCAACTCCGGGACAGGGGCCCTTCTCTCCTACGAGCAGTACTTC CASSNSGTGALLSYEQYF
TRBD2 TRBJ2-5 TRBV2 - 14 TGTGCCAGCAGTTTAGGGAGGGCGCTGGAGACCCAGTACTTC CASSLGRALETQYF
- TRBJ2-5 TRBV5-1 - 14 TGCGCCAGCAGCTTGGGGACTACCAAAGAGACCCAGTACTTC CASSLGTTKETQYF
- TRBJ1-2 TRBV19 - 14 TGTGCCAGTAGTGCCTCCGGGTCTAACTATGGCTACACCTTC CASSASGSNYGYTF
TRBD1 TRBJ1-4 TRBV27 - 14 TGTGCCAGCAGCGACAGGGGGCGATTCGAAAAACTGTTTTTT CASSDRGRFEKLFF
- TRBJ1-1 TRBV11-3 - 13 TGTGCCAGCAGCCTCAGGGTGAACACTGAAGCTTTCTTT CASSLRVNTEAFF
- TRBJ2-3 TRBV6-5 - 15 TGTGCCAGCAGTTACTCCCCAGGGGGCACAGATACGCAGTATTTT CASSYSPGGTDTQYF
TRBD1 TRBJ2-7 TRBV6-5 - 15 TGTGCCAGCAGTCCTCTTGAGGGGGCTAACTACGAGCAGTACTTC CASSPLEGANYEQYF
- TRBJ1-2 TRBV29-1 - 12 TGCAGCGTTGAAATGCGGGGATTCGGCTACACCTTC CSVEMRGFGYTF
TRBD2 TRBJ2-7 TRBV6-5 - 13 TGTGCCAGCGGCGGCGGGAGATCCTACGAGCAGTACTTC CASGGGRSYEQYF
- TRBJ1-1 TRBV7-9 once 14 TGTGCCAGCAGCCCACTACAGGAAGCCCTAGAAGCTTTCTTT CASSPLQEALEAFF
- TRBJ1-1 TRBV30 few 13 TGTGCCTGGAGTGTACAGGGGAACACTGAAGCTTTCTTT CAWSVQGNTEAFF